This T cell receptor beta chain was identified during a study of blood T cell repertoires in COVID-19. The overall study: Sites in the United States, Italy and Spain provided acute and convalescent COVID-19 samples.

The table came from immunoSEQ multiplex PCR; TCRdb's copy has only in-frame clones and leaves some out. The sample lists over 150,000 clones, about 88% occurring once. V was trimmed by 4 bases and J by 0 bases, leaving 17 bases between them. The CDR3 length is 17 residues. The germline gives CDR1 SGHNT, CDR2 YYREEE (reference sequence). Material for sequencing was peripheral blood. The sequence came from a man aged 45 to 65 with COVID-19, enrolled during active disease. V is TRBV5-4 and J is TRBJ2-1, with D maybe TRBD2 (5 bases). In nucleotides, the CDR3 is TGTGCCAGCAGCCGGGATGGCGGATCGAGCTCCTACAATGAGCAGTTCTTC. This encodes CASSRDGGSSSYNEQFF.